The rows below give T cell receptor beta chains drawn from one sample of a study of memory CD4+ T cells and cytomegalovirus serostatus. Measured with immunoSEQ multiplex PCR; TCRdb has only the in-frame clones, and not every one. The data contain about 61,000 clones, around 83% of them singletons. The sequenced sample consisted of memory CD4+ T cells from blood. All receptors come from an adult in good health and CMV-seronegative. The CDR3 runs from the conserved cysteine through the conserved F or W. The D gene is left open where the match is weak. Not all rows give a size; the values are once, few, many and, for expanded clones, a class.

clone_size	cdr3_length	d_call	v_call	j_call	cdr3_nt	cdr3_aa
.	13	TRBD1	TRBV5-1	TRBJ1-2	TGCGCCAGCAGAAGGGGGCAGGACTATGGCTACACCTTC	CASRRGQDYGYTF
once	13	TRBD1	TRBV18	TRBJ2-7	TGTGCCAGCTCAACGGACAGGGACGGCGAGCAGTACTTC	CASSTDRDGEQYF
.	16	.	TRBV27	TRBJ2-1	TGTGCCAGCAGAACCCCTCGGGGGGCCGGGTTCAATGAGCAGTTCTTC	CASRTPRGAGFNEQFF
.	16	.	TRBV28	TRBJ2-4	TGTGCCAGCAGCTCAGGGTCTTTGACGACCAAAAACATTCAGTACTTC	CASSSGSLTTKNIQYF
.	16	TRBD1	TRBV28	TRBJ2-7	TGTGCCAGCAGCAAGAGAGGGACAGGGGGAATCTACGAGCAGTACTTC	CASSKRGTGGIYEQYF
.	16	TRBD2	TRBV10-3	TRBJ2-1	TGTGCCATCAGTGAGTCCGGGACTAGGACCTACAATGAGCAGTTCTTC	CAISESGTRTYNEQFF
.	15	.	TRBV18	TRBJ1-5	TGTGCCAGCTCGCCCATTGGGCTCGGCAATCAGCCCCAGCATTTT	CASSPIGLGNQPQHF
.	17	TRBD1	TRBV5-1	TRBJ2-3	TGCGCCAGCAGCCGTGGGATAGGGACAGGGGTCACAGATACGCAGTATTTT	CASSRGIGTGVTDTQYF
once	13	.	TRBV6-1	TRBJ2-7	TGTGCCAGCAGTGTGGACACGGGCTACGAGCAGTACTTC	CASSVDTGYEQYF
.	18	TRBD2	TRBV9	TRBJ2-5	TGTGCCAGCAGCGTAGGGACTAGCGGGGGGGCCGGTGTAGAGACCCAGTACTTC	CASSVGTSGGAGVETQYF
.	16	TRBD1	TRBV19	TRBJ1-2	TGTGCCAGTAGTGGTACGACAGGGGCCAACTGGTATGGCTACACCTTC	CASSGTTGANWYGYTF
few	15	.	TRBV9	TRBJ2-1	TGTGCCAGCAGCCCCAACTGGGGGGCGGAAAATGAGCAGTTCTTC	CASSPNWGAENEQFF
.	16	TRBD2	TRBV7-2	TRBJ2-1	TGTGCCAGCAGCTCCGAAAGCGGGGCCACCTACAATGAGCAGTTCTTC	CASSSESGATYNEQFF
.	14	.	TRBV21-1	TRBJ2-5	TGTGCCAGCAGCAAAAAAGATAGGAAAGAGACCCAGTACTTC	CASSKKDRKETQYF
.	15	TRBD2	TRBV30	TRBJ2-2	TGTGCCTGGTCGGGACTAGCGTTGAACACCGGGGAGCTGTTTTTT	CAWSGLALNTGELFF
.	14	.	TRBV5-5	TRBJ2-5	TGTGCCAGCAGCCCCCGGATGCGGGAAGAGACCCAGTACTTC	CASSPRMREETQYF
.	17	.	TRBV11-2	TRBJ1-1	TGTGCCAGCAGCTTAGGGAGAGCTCGGGGCATGAACACTGAAGCTTTCTTT	CASSLGRARGMNTEAFF
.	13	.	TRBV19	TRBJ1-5	TGTGCCAGTAGCGTACAGGGTAATCAGCCCCAGCATTTT	CASSVQGNQPQHF
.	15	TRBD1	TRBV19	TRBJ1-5	TGTGCCAGTACTCGACAGGGGGTCGTCAATCAGCCCCAGCATTTT	CASTRQGVVNQPQHF
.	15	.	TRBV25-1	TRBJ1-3	TGTGCCAGCACCCTCGGATGGGGATCCGGAAACACCATATATTTT	CASTLGWGSGNTIYF
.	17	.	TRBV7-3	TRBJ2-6	TGTGCCAGCAGCTTAACGAGAAGTAACTCTGGGGCCAACGTCCTGACTTTC	CASSLTRSNSGANVLTF
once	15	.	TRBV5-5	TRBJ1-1	TGTGCCAGCAGCTTGGCACCGGGGGGCAACACTGAAGCTTTCTTT	CASSLAPGGNTEAFF
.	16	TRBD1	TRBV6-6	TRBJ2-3	TGTGCCAGCAGTAACTACAGGGGGGCTAGCACAGATACGCAGTATTTT	CASSNYRGASTDTQYF
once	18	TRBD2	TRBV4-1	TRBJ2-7	TGCGCCAGCAGCCAAGATACTAGCGGATATGGAACTTTGAACGAGCAGTACTTC	CASSQDTSGYGTLNEQYF
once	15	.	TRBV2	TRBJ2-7	TGTGCCAGCAAGAGCTTGGCTCGGGTTTCCTACGAGCAGTACTTC	CASKSLARVSYEQYF
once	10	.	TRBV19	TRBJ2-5	TGTGCCAGTGGAAGAGAGACCCAGTACTTC	CASGRETQYF